This T cell receptor beta chain stems from a study of control samples from healthy donors and cancer patients. Some clones are missing from TCRdb's copy, which holds only in-frame ones; the method was immunoSEQ multiplex PCR. The sample contains about 82,000 clones, 94% of which appear only once. Germline assignment: CDR1 MNHEY and CDR2 SVGAGI. The CDR3 sequence is 11 residues long. The ends were cut back, 6 bases at V and 6 bases at J, with 7 bases in the middle. This sequence joins TRBV6-5 and TRBJ2-3; D gene uncertain. Sequencing was performed on blood. This clonotype originated in a woman between 18 and 29 years old in good health. The CDR3 DNA sequence: TGTGCCAGCAGGAAGCAGGATACGCAGTATTTT. This sequence encodes CASRKQDTQYF.